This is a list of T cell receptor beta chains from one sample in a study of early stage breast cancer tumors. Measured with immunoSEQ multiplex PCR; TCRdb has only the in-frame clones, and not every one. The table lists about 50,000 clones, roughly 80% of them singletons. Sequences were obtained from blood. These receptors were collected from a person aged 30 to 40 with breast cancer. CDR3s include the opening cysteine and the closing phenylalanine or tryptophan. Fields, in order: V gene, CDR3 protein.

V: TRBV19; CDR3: CASSPQQGYAEAFF
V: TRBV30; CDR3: CAWKSGNNYGYTF
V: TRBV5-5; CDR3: CASIRTGPVTDTQYF
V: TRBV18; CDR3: CASSPPAPTSYGYTF
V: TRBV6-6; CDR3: CASSSPTSDRDEQYF
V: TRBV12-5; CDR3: CASGLEWGQGLTIGNQPQHF
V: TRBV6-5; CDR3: CASSYSPTDMAQYF
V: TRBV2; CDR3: CASIGTGNGETQYF
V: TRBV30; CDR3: CAWRRGGGYTF
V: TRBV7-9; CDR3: CASSAQGSNTEAFF
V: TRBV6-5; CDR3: CASSYSTRAGHTEAFF
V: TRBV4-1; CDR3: CASSQGTGAALTMSHSGNTIYF
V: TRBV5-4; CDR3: CASSSGLAGGGQFF
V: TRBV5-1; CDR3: CASSPVVGGTYYGYTF
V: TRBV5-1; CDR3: CASSLFGTQIGNTIYF
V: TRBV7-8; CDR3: CASSLVWGLPEGGETQYF
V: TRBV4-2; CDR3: CASSQVGGQAYEQYF
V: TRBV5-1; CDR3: CASSLGQGWTEAFF
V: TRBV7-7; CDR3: CASSPSGVIQTQYF
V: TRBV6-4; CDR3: CASSDSSGGGTDTQYF
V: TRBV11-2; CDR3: CASSLLEGNTEAFF
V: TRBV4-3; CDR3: CASSQATAGGTGNEQFF
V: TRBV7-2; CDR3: CASSPGLANNEQFF
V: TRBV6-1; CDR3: CASSDSLGLNHNEQFF
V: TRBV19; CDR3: CASSAGTALTGSDF
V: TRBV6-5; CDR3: CASSTGTAGNTIYF
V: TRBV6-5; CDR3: CASSPDRDQETQYF
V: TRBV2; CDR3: CARQRAWGNTEAFF
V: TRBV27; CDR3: CASSNPMGRIADEQYF
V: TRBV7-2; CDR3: CASSSPWNTEAFF
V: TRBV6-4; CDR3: CASSDWHNEQFF
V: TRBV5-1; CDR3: CASRSAGGQALYEQYF
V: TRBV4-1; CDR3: CASSQGGGRSSYNEQFF
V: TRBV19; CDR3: CASSIGTGASRDTEAFF
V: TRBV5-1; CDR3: CASSLNTDGNTIYF
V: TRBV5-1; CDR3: CASSLRGDDGGYTF
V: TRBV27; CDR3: CASSWGGGSYEQYF
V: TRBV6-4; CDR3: CASSVLAGEVNEQFF
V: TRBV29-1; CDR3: CSVVDRGRRDTEAFF
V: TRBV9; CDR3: CASSPIGAGNSPLHF